The following is a T cell receptor (beta chain) sequence with its context. The protocol was immunoSEQ multiplex PCR, while the TCRdb copy is restricted to in-frame clones and leaves out a portion. The sample includes under 350,000 clones, approximately 85% of them seen just once. V lost 2 bases and J lost 6, with 17 bases in between. There are 16 residues in the CDR3. Germline CDR1 is MNHEY and CDR2 is SVGAGI. The record originates from a study of blood T cell repertoires in COVID-19. The V call is TRBV6-5, the J call TRBJ1-5, with D perhaps matching TRBD1 (6 bases). The specimen was peripheral blood. This clonotype was obtained from a woman aged 70-85 years with acute or convalescent COVID-19. The CDR3 nucleotides are TGTGCCAGCAGTTACCAGTGGGACGGGGGGCGTCAGCCCCAGCATTTT. Protein sequence: CASSYQWDGGRQPQHF.